The 32 T cell receptor beta chains below all came from one sample that was sequenced in a study of shared clonotypes between healthy human individuals. Data came from immunoSEQ multiplex PCR; TCRdb stores just in-frame clones and leaves some out. This sample has 1,500,000 or so clones, with 98% found just once. Source material: naive CD4+ T cells sorted from blood. Subset given: CD45RA+ positively selected. The receptors stem from a man younger than 40 in good health.

The chain employs TRBV6-1 and TRBJ2-7; 8 nucleotides match TRBD1. Germline CDR1 MNHNS, CDR2 SASEGT. CDR3 length equals 15 residues. The V segment lost 7 bases and the J segment 4 bases; nucleotides outside the gene matches: 12. CDR3 DNA: TGTGCCAGCAAGTGGACAGGGAGCGGTCCGTACGAGCAGTACTTC. Translation gives CASKWTGSGPYEQYF.

This rearrangement joins TRBV7-6 to TRBJ1-3, with D uncertain. Per the germline V gene, CDR1 is SGHVS and CDR2 is FNYEAQ. V was pared by 1 base and J by 0 bases, with 10 bases between. This CDR3 has 16 amino acids. CDR3 residues: CASSLGTASSGNTIYF. CDR3 coding DNA: TGTGCCAGCAGCTTAGGGACCGCGAGCTCTGGAAACACCATATATTTT.

This rearrangement joins TRBV29-1 to TRBJ1-2; no definite D call. Deletions cut 6 bases from V and 1 base from J, with 15 bases between. The CDR3 is 14 amino acids. The germline V gene has CDR1 SQVTM and CDR2 ANQGSEA. The CDR3 protein is CSVLDPPINYGYTF. CDR3 coding DNA: TGCAGCGTCTTAGACCCACCCATTAACTATGGCTACACCTTC. The complete variable domain, with remaining parts taken from reference TRBV29-1 and TRBJ1-2, reads SAVISQKPSRDICQRGTSLTIQCQVDSQVTMMFWYRQQPGQSLTLIATANQGSEATYESGFVIDKFPISRPNLTFSTLTVSNMSPEDSSIYLCSVLDPPINYGYTFGSGTRLTVV.

This chain uses TRBV5-4 with TRBJ2-1, with a possible D match to TRBD2 (6 bases). Germline V gene lookup returns CDR1 SGHNT and CDR2 YYREEE (reference sequence). The CDR3 spans 13 residues. Trimming cost V 3 bases and J 10 bases, with 14 bases left between them. The CDR3 nucleotides are TGTGCCAGCAGCTCCTTCGGAGGGGCAGAGCAGTTCTTC. This codes for CASSSFGGAEQFF.

The V call is TRBV30, the J call TRBJ2-7; D ambiguous. Trimming stripped 0 bases from V and 0 bases from J, with 21 bases between. The CDR3 covers 18 residues. Germline CDR1 and CDR2: GTSNPN and SVGIG (reference sequence). CDR3 coding DNA: TGTGCCTGGAGTGTCTCAATAAAGTGGACGCCCGACTCCTACGAGCAGTACTTC. Translation: CAWSVSIKWTPDSYEQYF.

This chain uses TRBV27 with TRBJ1-2; D is possibly TRBD1 (6 bases). The CDR3 length is 18 residues. V was trimmed by 3 bases and J by 0 bases, leaving 20 bases between them. Looked up from germline, CDR1 is MNHEY and CDR2 is SMNVEV (reference sequence). CDR3 protein: CASSFRGAAGVANYGYTF. In DNA, the CDR3 is TGTGCCAGCAGTTTCAGGGGTGCGGCAGGGGTAGCTAACTATGGCTACACCTTC.

The J gene is TRBJ1-3, the V gene TRBV30; no clear D. The CDR3 loop spans 13 amino acids. Deletions cut 5 bases from V and 2 bases from J, with 10 bases between. Germline values: CDR1 GTSNPN, CDR2 SVGIG (reference sequence). CDR3 sequence: CAWSEGPGNTIYF. In DNA form, the CDR3 reads TGTGCCTGGTCGGAAGGCCCTGGAAACACCATATATTTT.

CDR3 loop: CASSPIYNEQFF. Written as DNA, the CDR3 is TGTGCCAGCAGTCCCATCTACAATGAGCAGTTCTTC. The V call is TRBV28, the J call TRBJ2-1; D not certain. Germline V CDR1 and CDR2: MDHEN, SYDVKM. The CDR3 loop spans 12 amino acids. V was cut by 5 bases and J by 3 bases, with 5 bases left in between.

The chain has TRBV25-1 and TRBJ2-7; the match to TRBD1 covers 9 bases. V dropped 2 bases and J dropped 0; count of bases not matched to a gene: 8. The CDR3 covers 17 residues. Germline assignment: CDR1 MGHDK and CDR2 SYGVNS. CDR3 nucleotides: TGTGCCAGCAGTGAACGACGGGGGACAGGGAACTCCTACGAGCAGTACTTC. The encoded protein is CASSERRGTGNSYEQYF.

The chain links TRBV5-4 to TRBJ1-1; D is unclear. Germline V gene data show CDR1 as SGHNT and CDR2 as YYREEE (reference sequence). CDR3 length: 15 residues. V was cut by 0 bases and J by 1 base, with 10 bases left in between. The CDR3: CASSLAGWGNTEAFF. For the CDR3, the DNA is TGTGCCAGCAGCTTGGCCGGGTGGGGGAACACTGAAGCTTTCTTT. Complete variable domain (other parts from reference TRBV5-4 and TRBJ1-1): ETGVTQSPTHLIKTRGQQVTLRCSSQSGHNTVSWYQQALGQGPQFIFQYYREEENGRGNFPPRFSGLQFPNYSSELNVNALELDDSALYLCASSLAGWGNTEAFFGQGTRLTVV.

The chain's CDR3 is CASSPYDSPHGQFF. CDR3 coding DNA: TGTGCCAGCTCACCATACGACAGCCCGCATGGGCAGTTCTTC. The J gene is TRBJ2-1, the V gene TRBV18; D possibly corresponds to TRBD1 (5 bases). The CDR3 is 14 amino acids. V lost 2 bases and J 12 bases, leaving 17 bases between the germline ends. CDR1 is KGHSH and CDR2 is LQKENI in the germline V gene.

The chain is built from TRBV19 and TRBJ1-5, with D possibly matching TRBD1 (6 bases). V was clipped by 7 bases and J by 0 bases, with 10 bases between them. Germline assignment: CDR1 LNHDA and CDR2 SQIVND (reference sequence). The CDR3 is 14 residues long. The CDR3 region has the DNA TGTGCCAGTACCAGGGGAACTAGCAATCAGCCCCAGCATTTT. Translation: CASTRGTSNQPQHF. Variable domain in full (rest from reference TRBV19 and TRBJ1-5): DGGITQSPKYLFRKEGQNVTLSCEQNLNHDAMYWYRQDPGQGLRLIYYSQIVNDFQKGDIAEGYSVSREKKESFPLTVTSAQKNPTAFYLCASTRGTSNQPQHFGDGTRLSIL.

The chain employs TRBV6-5 and TRBJ1-5, with D unclear. V was shortened by 0 bases and J by 1 base, with 10 bases between the two germline ends. This CDR3 contains 16 residues. CDR1 is MNHEY and CDR2 is SVGAGI in the germline V gene. CDR3 in DNA: TGTGCCAGCAGTTACTCCCACCTAACCAGCAATCAGCCCCAGCATTTT. This gives the protein CASSYSHLTSNQPQHF.

This chain uses TRBV28 with TRBJ2-1; D perhaps matches TRBD2 (6 bases). V was pared by 4 bases and J by 9 bases, with 19 bases between. Germline V gives CDR1 MDHEN, CDR2 SYDVKM. The CDR3 loop spans 15 amino acids. The CDR3 sequence: CASSSGSGLDGEQFF. For the CDR3, the DNA is TGTGCCAGCAGTTCCGGTAGCGGCCTTGACGGTGAGCAGTTCTTC.

The chain joins TRBV6-6 to TRBJ2-7; 8 nucleotides match TRBD2. Germline V gives CDR1 MNHNY, CDR2 SVGAGI (reference sequence). Trimming at V came to 1 base and at J to 4 bases, leaving 9 bases not matched to a gene. CDR3 size: 16 residues. The chain's CDR3 is CASSYYRREGRYEQYF. The DNA for the CDR3 is TGTGCCAGCAGTTACTATAGACGGGAGGGCCGTTACGAGCAGTACTTC.

The V call is TRBV29-1, the J call TRBJ2-1; 10 bases are shared with TRBD2. Germline-derived CDR1 and CDR2 are SQVTM and ANQGSEA. After removal of 6 bases from V and 7 bases from J, the junction contained 3 bases not matched to a gene. This CDR3 spans 12 amino acids. CDR3 region: CSVTSGVNEQFF. CDR3 DNA: TGCAGCGTCACTAGCGGGGTGAATGAGCAGTTCTTC.

The chain carries TRBV5-6 and TRBJ2-6; D is unclear. The ends were cut back, 1 base at V and 2 bases at J, with 7 bases in the middle. The CDR3 is 15 amino acids. Germline V gene sequence: CDR1 SGHDT, CDR2 YYEEEE. CDR3 nucleotide sequence: TGTGCCAGCAGCTTGAGGCCGGCTGGGGCCAACGTCCTGACTTTC. Its translation: CASSLRPAGANVLTF.

The rearrangement links TRBV11-2 to TRBJ1-1; tentatively, D is TRBD1 (5 bases). The CDR3 has 15 amino acids. Between the trimmed V and J ends, which lost 3 bases and 3 bases, there was a span of 14 bases. Germline loops: CDR1 SGHAT, CDR2 FQNNGV. The DNA of the CDR3 is TGTGCCAGCAGCTTGGGGGGACGGATTCACACTGAAGCTTTCTTT. It encodes CASSLGGRIHTEAFF.

The chain combines TRBV5-1 with TRBJ2-1, with TRBD1 identical over 7 bases. CDR1 and CDR2 from the germline V gene are SGHRS and YFSETQ. This CDR3 comprises 12 residues. Unmatched junction bases numbered 1, after V lost 2 bases and J lost 8 bases. The CDR3 nucleotides are TGCGCCAGCAGCTTCACAGGGGATGAGCAGTTCTTC. This sequence encodes CASSFTGDEQFF.

This clone was observed once. The chain uses TRBV13 and TRBJ1-2; a possible D gene is TRBD1 (5 bases). The CDR3 extends over 17 amino acids. Germline V gene lookup returns CDR1 PRHDT and CDR2 FYEKMQ (reference sequence). Trimming left V 6 bases short and J 5 bases short, with 25 bases between. The DNA of the CDR3 is TGTGCCAGCAGGGCCAGATATACAGGAGGCGCGGGTTATGGCTACACCTTC. Protein: CASRARYTGGAGYGYTF.

This rearrangement joins TRBV4-1 to TRBJ2-7; TRBD1 is a possible D gene (6 bases). V shed 0 bases and J shed 0 bases, with 15 bases lying between them. The CDR3 has 17 amino acids. Germline CDR1 reads MGHRA; CDR2 reads YSYEKL. The CDR3 region has the DNA TGCGCCAGCAGCCAAGAATTAGAACAGGGTTTCTCCTACGAGCAGTACTTC. Translating gives CASSQELEQGFSYEQYF.

This clone came up once. The chain joins TRBV2 to TRBJ2-1; TRBD2 aligns across 7 bases. CDR3 length: 15 amino acids. Looked up from germline, CDR1 is SNHLY and CDR2 is FYNNEI. V was clipped by 4 bases and J by 0 bases; unmatched bases: 3. This CDR3 is CASSVRLASYNEQFF. CDR3 bases: TGTGCCAGCAGTGTCCGACTAGCCTCCTACAATGAGCAGTTCTTC.

The chain carries TRBV7-2 and TRBJ2-1; perhaps TRBD2 as D (6 bases). Germline V gives CDR1 SGHTA, CDR2 FQGNSA. The CDR3 is 13 amino acids. Trimming removed 7 bases from V and 4 bases from J, with 11 bases in between. CDR3 region: CASTGSPYNEQFF. CDR3 nucleotide sequence: TGTGCCAGCACCGGGAGTCCTTACAATGAGCAGTTCTTC.

The chain employs TRBV5-1 and TRBJ2-2, with 7 bases matching TRBD1. Germline CDR1 reads SGHRS; CDR2 reads YFSETQ. CDR3 size: 17 residues. The ends lost 4 bases at V and 3 bases at J; junction bases unmatched: 12. The CDR3 DNA follows: TGCGCCAGCAGCCCCACAGGGGACCCAACTTACACCGGGGAGCTGTTTTTT. Its translation: CASSPTGDPTYTGELFF.

The J gene is TRBJ2-2, the V gene TRBV30, with TRBD2 as a possible D gene (5 bases). Trimming removed 0 bases from V and 4 bases from J, with 12 bases in between. CDR1 is GTSNPN and CDR2 is SVGIG in the germline V gene (reference sequence). The CDR3 extends over 15 amino acids. The DNA for the CDR3 is TGTGCCTGGAGTGTCGGTAGCGCAGTCACCGGGGAGCTGTTTTTT. Its protein product is CAWSVGSAVTGELFF.

CDR3 DNA sequence: TGTGCCAGCCAGGGGTATGGGGCCAACGTCCTGACTTTC. Translation: CASQGYGANVLTF. The rearrangement uses TRBV10-3 and TRBJ2-6, with D possibly being TRBD1 (6 bases). This CDR3 is built from 13 residues. Germline V gene lookup returns CDR1 ENHRY and CDR2 SYGVKD. Trimming pared 10 bases from V and 3 bases from J, leaving 10 bases between.

The chain links TRBV11-2 to TRBJ2-1, with TRBD2 matching 13 bases. Looked up from germline, CDR1 is SGHAT and CDR2 is FQNNGV. This CDR3 is 18 amino acids long. V gave up 4 bases and J gave up 4 bases; unmatched junction bases: 10. DNA of the CDR3: TGTGCCAGCAGCTCACCCGGACTAGCGGGAGAAGGGTACAATGAGCAGTTCTTC. Its translation: CASSSPGLAGEGYNEQFF.

To note about this clone: A read error may account for a junction end that differs from germline. The rearrangement joins TRBV13 to TRBJ2-2; 7 bases line up with TRBD1. The V gene's germline CDR1 is PRHDT and CDR2 FYEKMQ (reference sequence). The CDR3 spans 14 residues. The CDR3 nucleotides are TGTGCCAGCAGCATAGGGACAGTCACCGGGGAGCTGTTTTTT. Translated, it gives CASSIGTVTGELFF.

In DNA, the CDR3 is TGTGCCAGCAGCGGCCGTCTAGGGCGGTCCTACAATGAGCAGTTCTTC. Protein product: CASSGRLGRSYNEQFF. V is TRBV2 and J is TRBJ2-1; D remains unclear. Per the germline V gene, CDR1 is SNHLY and CDR2 is FYNNEI. The CDR3 is made up of 16 amino acids. With 6 bases removed from V and 1 base from J, the gap between germline ends came to 16 bases.

CDR3 protein: CASSLRVGQLREQYF. DNA for the CDR3: TGTGCCAGCAGTTTAAGGGTGGGCCAGCTTCGGGAGCAGTACTTC. The chain uses TRBV27 and TRBJ2-7, with D unresolved. CDR3 length equals 15 residues. Germline assignment: CDR1 MNHEY and CDR2 SMNVEV (reference sequence). The V and J ends lost 2 bases and 7 bases respectively, with 18 bases between them.

V and J are TRBV5-5 and TRBJ2-2; D ambiguous. The CDR3 sequence is 14 residues long. V was trimmed by 3 bases and J by 6 bases, leaving 12 bases between them. CDR1 SGHKS and CDR2 YYEKEE come from the germline V gene (reference sequence). The CDR3 sequence is CASSYGSHAGELFF. The CDR3, as DNA: TGTGCCAGCAGCTATGGGTCTCACGCCGGGGAGCTGTTTTTT.

CDR3: CASSLRGLQETQYF. The CDR3 coding sequence is TGTGCCAGCAGCTTACGGGGGTTGCAAGAGACCCAGTACTTC. This chain connects TRBV7-2 to TRBJ2-5; possible D gene TRBD2, 6 bases. In germline, CDR1 is SGHTA, CDR2 FQGNSA. The V gene lost 2 bases and the J gene lost 2 bases, with 9 bases spanning the gap. This CDR3 has 14 residues.